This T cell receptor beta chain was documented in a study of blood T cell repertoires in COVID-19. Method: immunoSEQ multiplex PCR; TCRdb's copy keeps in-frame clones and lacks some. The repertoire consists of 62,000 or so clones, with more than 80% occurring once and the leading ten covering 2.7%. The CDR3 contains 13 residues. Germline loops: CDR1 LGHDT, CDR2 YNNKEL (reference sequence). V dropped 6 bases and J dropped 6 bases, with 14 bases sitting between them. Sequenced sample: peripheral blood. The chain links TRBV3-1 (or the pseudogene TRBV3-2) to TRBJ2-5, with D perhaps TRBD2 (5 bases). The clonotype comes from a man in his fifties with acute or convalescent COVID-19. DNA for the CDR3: TGTGCCAGCAGTTTACTAGAGGTTAAGACCCAGTACTTC. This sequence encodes CASSLLEVKTQYF.